This T cell receptor beta chain originates from a study of T-cell reconstitution after alpha-beta-depleted transplantation in children. Turning to this clonotype: Its specificity is unknown.

The authors prepared the TCRbeta library with unique molecular identifiers. MiXCR, applied by TCRdb to the PCR reads, yields one record per CDR3 protein. There are fewer than 500,000 distinct CDR3 sequences in the sample; about 40% occur only once, and 27% lies in the top ten. Findings and caveats of the study: About two months after transplant, alpha-beta T cells reportedly came from several hundred expanded graft clones.

The CDR3 is 13 residues long. Trimming left V 0 bases short and J 3 bases short, with 6 bases between. Germline assignment: CDR1 MNHEY and CDR2 SVGAGI. Material: PBMCs, obtained before TCRalphabeta/CD19-depleted stem cell transplant. The TCR was taken from a girl aged 2 to 9 with aplastic anemia, due to receive a stem cell transplant. The chain links TRBV6-5 to TRBJ2-7; D unresolved. Written as DNA, the CDR3 is TGTGCCAGCAGTTACTCGGTTGACTACGAGCAGTACTTC. Its protein product is CASSYSVDYEQYF.